A selection of T cell receptor beta chains follows, all from one sample in a study of PD-L1 blockade in urothelial cancer. Assay: immunoSEQ multiplex PCR; the TCRdb copy retains only in-frame clones and omits some. Altogether roughly 120,000 clones are present, roughly 90% being singletons, with the ten largest covering more than 1.5%. Source: PBMCs, taken around atezolizumab (anti-PD-L1) treatment. These receptors all come from a man in his sixties with urothelial cancer. Both conserved end residues are part of each CDR3. D genes are given only for firm matches.

>TRBJ1-1|TRBV18|TRBD1
TGTGCCAGCTCACTAACAGGGGGAAACACTGAAGCTTTCTTT
CASSLTGGNTEAFF
>TRBJ1-2|TRBV28|.
TGTGCCAGCAGTTTACCCCCCGGTGAGGGCTATGGCTACACCTTC
CASSLPPGEGYGYTF
>TRBJ1-2|TRBV5-6|.
TGTGCCAGCAGCCGTATAGAATTACAGGGCTATGGCTACACCTTC
CASSRIELQGYGYTF
>TRBJ1-2|TRBV5-4|TRBD1
TGTGCCAGCAGCCGCCGGGACAGCTATGGCTACACCTTC
CASSRRDSYGYTF
>TRBJ1-6|TRBV5-1|.
TGCGCCAGCAGCTTCGTAGGATTTACAGGGCAAGTTCATTCACCCCTCCACTTT
CASSFVGFTGQVHSPLHF
>TRBJ1-2|TRBV4-2|TRBD1
TGTGCCAGCAGCCACGAGGACAGGGAGGTTGGCTACACCTTC
CASSHEDREVGYTF
>TRBJ2-3|TRBV30|TRBD2
TGTGCCTGGAAAGCGGGGATGGGCACAGATACGCAGTATTTT
CAWKAGMGTDTQYF
>TRBJ2-1|TRBV7-6|TRBD1
TGTGCCAGCAGCTTAGAGTGGACAGGGGCCTACAATGAGCAGTTCTTC
CASSLEWTGAYNEQFF
>TRBJ2-7|TRBV5-4|.
TGTGCCAGCAGCCGGGACGGACAGTCCTACGAGCAGTACTTC
CASSRDGQSYEQYF
>TRBJ2-1|TRBV14|.
TGTGCCAGCAGCCACCTACAGGCCCTTGGCCACAATGAGCAGTTCTTC
CASSHLQALGHNEQFF
>TRBJ2-7|TRBV5-6|.
TGTGCCAGCAGCTTGGGGGATGGGGGGGAGCAGTACTTC
CASSLGDGGEQYF
>TRBJ1-2|TRBV5-5|.
TGTGCCAGCAACCCGAGGGGGATTAGAGGCTACACCTTC
CASNPRGIRGYTF
>TRBJ1-5|TRBV19|TRBD1
TGTGCCAGTAGTCCTGACAGGGGCCGCGGCAATCAGCCCCAGCATTTT
CASSPDRGRGNQPQHF
>TRBJ1-5|TRBV6-1|TRBD1
TGTGCCAGCTGGGAGACAGGGGGCTTTCAGCCCCAGCATTTT
CASWETGGFQPQHF
>TRBJ1-5|TRBV27|.
TGTGCCAGCAGCTGGGGGGGGAGTCAGCCCCAGCATTTT
CASSWGGSQPQHF
>TRBJ1-2|TRBV7-2|.
TGTGCCAGCAGCCGGGGTCTCTATGGCTACACCTTC
CASSRGLYGYTF